This T cell receptor (beta chain) was recovered during a study of control samples from healthy donors and cancer patients. Libraries were prepared by immunoSEQ multiplex PCR; TCRdb keeps only in-frame clonotypes and omits some of them. The sample contains about 140,000 clones, approximately 86% of which appear only once. Germline V gene sequence: CDR1 SGHAT, CDR2 FQDESV (reference sequence). The CDR3 covers 13 residues. The V end was cut by 6 bases, the J end by 1 base, with 7 bases between. The TCR originated in a woman aged 25 to 39 in good health. Sequences were obtained from blood. V and J are TRBV11-1 and TRBJ2-1; D may match TRBD1 or TRBD2 (5 bases each). The DNA for the CDR3 is TGTGCCAGCAGTGGGGGTTCCTACAATGAGCAGTTCTTC. Translated, it gives CASSGGSYNEQFF.